This T cell receptor beta chain was found in a study of cytomegalovirus exposure and HLA in healthy donors. PCR employed 60 Vbeta and 13 Jbeta primers. Sequenced by immunoSEQ multiplex PCR; TCRdb stores in-frame clones only, minus some. Of 150,000 to 200,000 clones listed, approximately 71% are singletons. This clone was observed once. Germline V gene sequence: CDR1 SGHTA, CDR2 FQGNSA. The junction had 2 bases not matched to a gene; V was cut back by 2 bases and J by 6 bases. The CDR3 loop spans 14 amino acids. The sequence derives from a woman in her thirties or forties in good health and CMV-seropositive. The V call is TRBV7-2, the J call TRBJ2-3; 10 nucleotides line up with TRBD2. Sequencing used PBMCs. In DNA form, the CDR3 reads TGTGCCAGCAGCTTACTAGCGGGAGCGGATACGCAGTATTTT. It translates to CASSLLAGADTQYF.